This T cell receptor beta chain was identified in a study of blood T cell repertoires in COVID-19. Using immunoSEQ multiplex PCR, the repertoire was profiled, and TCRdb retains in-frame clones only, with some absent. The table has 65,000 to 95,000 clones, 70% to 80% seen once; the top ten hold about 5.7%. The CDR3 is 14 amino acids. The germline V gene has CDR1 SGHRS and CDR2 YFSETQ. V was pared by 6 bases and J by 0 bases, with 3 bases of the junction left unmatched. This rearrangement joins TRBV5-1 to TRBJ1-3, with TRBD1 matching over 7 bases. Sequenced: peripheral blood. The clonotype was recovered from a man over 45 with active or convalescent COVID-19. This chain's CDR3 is CASTPGGSGNTIYF. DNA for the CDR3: TGCGCCAGCACCCCAGGGGGCTCTGGAAACACCATATATTTT.